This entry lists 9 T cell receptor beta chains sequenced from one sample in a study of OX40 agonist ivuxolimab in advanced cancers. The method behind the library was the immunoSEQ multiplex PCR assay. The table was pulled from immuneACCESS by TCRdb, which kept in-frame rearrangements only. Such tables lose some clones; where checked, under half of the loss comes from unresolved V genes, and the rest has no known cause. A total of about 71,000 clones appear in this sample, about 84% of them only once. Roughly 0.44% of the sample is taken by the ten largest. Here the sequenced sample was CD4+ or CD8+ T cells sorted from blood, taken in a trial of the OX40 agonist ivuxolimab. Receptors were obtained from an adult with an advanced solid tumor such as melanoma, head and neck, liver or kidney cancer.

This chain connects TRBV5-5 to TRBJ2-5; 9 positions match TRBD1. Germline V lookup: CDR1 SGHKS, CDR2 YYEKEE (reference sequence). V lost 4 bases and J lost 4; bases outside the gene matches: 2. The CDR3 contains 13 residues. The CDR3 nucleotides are TGTGCCAGCAGCGGACAGGGGAGAGAGACCCAGTACTTC. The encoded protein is CASSGQGRETQYF. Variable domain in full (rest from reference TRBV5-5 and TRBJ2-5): DAGVTQSPTHLIKTRGQQVTLRCSPISGHKSVSWYQQVLGQGPQFIFQYYEKEERGRGNFPDRFSARQFPNYSSELNVNALLLGDSALYLCASSGQGRETQYFGPGTRLLVL.

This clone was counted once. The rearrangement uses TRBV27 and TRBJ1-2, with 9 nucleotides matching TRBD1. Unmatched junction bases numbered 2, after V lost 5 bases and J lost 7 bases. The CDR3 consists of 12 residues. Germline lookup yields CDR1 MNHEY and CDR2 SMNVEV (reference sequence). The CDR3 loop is CASSPGQGGYTF. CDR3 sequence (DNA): TGTGCCAGCAGTCCGGGACAGGGTGGCTACACCTTC.

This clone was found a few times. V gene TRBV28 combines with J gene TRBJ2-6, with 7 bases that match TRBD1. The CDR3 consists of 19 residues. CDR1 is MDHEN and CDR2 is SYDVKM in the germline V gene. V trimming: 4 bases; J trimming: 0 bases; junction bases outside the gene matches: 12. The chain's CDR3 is CASSSLTTGLRSGANVLTF. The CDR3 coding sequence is TGTGCCAGCAGTTCACTTACGACAGGGCTACGCTCTGGGGCCAACGTCCTGACTTTC.

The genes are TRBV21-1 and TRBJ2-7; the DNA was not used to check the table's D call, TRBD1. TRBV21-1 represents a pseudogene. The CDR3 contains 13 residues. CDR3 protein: CASSWGLGYEQYF. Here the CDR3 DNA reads TGTGCCAGCAGTTGGGGGCTAGGGTACGAGCAGTACTTC.

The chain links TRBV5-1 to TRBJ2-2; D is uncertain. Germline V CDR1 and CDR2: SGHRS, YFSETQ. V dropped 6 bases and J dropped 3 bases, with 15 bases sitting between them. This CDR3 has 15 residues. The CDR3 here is CASKRNKGDTGELFF. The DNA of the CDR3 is TGCGCCAGCAAAAGGAACAAAGGAGACACCGGGGAGCTGTTTTTT.

As DNA, the CDR3 is TGTGCCAGCAGTTACGACAGGGCCTCCTACGAGCAGTACTTC. It translates to CASSYDRASYEQYF. The chain couples TRBV6-5 to TRBJ2-7, with TRBD1 identical over 7 bases. Per the germline V gene, CDR1 is MNHEY and CDR2 is SVGAGI. CDR3 length: 14 amino acids. After removal of 2 bases from V and 0 bases from J, the junction contained 1 base not matched to a gene.

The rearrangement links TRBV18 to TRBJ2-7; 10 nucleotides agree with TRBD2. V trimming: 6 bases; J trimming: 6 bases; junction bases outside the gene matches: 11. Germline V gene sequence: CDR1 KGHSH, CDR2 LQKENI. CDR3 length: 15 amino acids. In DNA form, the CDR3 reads TGTGCCAGCTCCCCGAGCCGGCTAGCGGGAGTCGAGCAGTACTTC. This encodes CASSPSRLAGVEQYF.

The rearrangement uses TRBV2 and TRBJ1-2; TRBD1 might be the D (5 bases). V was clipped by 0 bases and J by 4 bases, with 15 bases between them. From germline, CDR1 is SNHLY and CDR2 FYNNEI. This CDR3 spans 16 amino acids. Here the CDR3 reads CASSEALTRVGYGYTF. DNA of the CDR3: TGTGCCAGCAGTGAAGCTTTAACCAGGGTCGGCTATGGCTACACCTTC.

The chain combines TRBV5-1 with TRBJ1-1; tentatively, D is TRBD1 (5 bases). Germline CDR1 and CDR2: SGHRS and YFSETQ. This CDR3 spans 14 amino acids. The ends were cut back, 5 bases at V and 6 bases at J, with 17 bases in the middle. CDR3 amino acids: CASSYSTVSPEAFF. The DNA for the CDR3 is TGCGCCAGCAGTTACTCGACAGTTTCTCCTGAAGCTTTCTTT.